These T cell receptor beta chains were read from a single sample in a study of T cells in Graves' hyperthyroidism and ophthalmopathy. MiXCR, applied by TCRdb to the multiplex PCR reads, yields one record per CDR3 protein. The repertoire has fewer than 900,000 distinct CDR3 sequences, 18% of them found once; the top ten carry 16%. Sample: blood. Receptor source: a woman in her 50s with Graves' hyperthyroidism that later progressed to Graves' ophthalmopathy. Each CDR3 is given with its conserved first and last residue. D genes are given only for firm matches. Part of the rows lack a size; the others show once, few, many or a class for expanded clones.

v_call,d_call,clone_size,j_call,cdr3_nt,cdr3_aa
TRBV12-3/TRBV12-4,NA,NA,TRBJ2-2,NA,CASSPSTGSRTPGSCFF
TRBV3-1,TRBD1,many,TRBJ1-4,TGTGCCAGCAGCCAGCCGGGACAGGGCTATGAAAAACTGTTTTTT,CASSQPGQGYEKLFF
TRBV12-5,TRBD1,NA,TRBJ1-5,TGTGCTAGTGGTTTGCTGTCAGGGGGCAGCAATCAGCCCCAGCATTTT,CASGLLSGGSNQPQHF
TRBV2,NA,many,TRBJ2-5,TGTGCCAGCTCTGGGGGGGGACACATGTACCAAGAGACCCAGTACTTC,CASSGGGHMYQETQYF
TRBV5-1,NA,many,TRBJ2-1,TGCGCCAGCAGCTTGGTACGGCATGAGCAGTTCTTC,CASSLVRHEQFF
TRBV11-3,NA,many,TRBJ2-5,TGTGCCAGCAGCTTAGATGCCGGGCGGGCAGAGACCCAGTACTTC,CASSLDAGRAETQYF
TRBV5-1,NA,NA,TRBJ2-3,TGCGCCAGCAGCAGACTCACACTTCCTAGCACAGATACGCAGTATTTT,CASSRLTLPSTDTQYF
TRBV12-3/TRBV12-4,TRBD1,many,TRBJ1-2,TGTGCCAGCAGTCTCCCACACAGGGGAAACTATGGCTACACCTTC,CASSLPHRGNYGYTF
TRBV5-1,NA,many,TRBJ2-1,TGCGCCAGCAGCTTGAAGGGACCACAGGTCTACAATGAGCAGTTCTTC,CASSLKGPQVYNEQFF
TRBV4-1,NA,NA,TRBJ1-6,TGCGCCAGCAGCCCCAAGGGGGGACCAAATTCACCCCTCCACTTT,CASSPKGGPNSPLHF